This T cell receptor beta chain originates from a study of T cell responses to AZD1222 COVID-19 vaccine. General observations from the study: None of the repertoires were sampled until the peak T cell response had passed.

TCRdb's copy holds only in-frame clones and misses some; the assay was immunoSEQ multiplex PCR. The repertoire has 120,000 to 150,000 clones, 92% of them found once; the top ten carry approximately 3.8%. This clone was observed a single time. Its antigen is still unknown. CDR1 MGHRA and CDR2 YSYEKL come from the germline V gene. Losses at the gene ends were 3 bases for V and 5 bases for J; bases not matched to a gene: 6. The CDR3 is made up of 16 amino acids. The chain employs TRBV4-1 and TRBJ2-1, with 11 nucleotides matching TRBD2. This TCR came from an adult who received the AZD1222 COVID-19 vaccine. Sample: peripheral blood, taken 28 days after the second AZD1222 dose. CDR3 sequence (DNA): TGCGCCAGCAGCCATGTGGGACTAGCGGCCGACAATGAGCAGTTCTTC. Its protein is CASSHVGLAADNEQFF.